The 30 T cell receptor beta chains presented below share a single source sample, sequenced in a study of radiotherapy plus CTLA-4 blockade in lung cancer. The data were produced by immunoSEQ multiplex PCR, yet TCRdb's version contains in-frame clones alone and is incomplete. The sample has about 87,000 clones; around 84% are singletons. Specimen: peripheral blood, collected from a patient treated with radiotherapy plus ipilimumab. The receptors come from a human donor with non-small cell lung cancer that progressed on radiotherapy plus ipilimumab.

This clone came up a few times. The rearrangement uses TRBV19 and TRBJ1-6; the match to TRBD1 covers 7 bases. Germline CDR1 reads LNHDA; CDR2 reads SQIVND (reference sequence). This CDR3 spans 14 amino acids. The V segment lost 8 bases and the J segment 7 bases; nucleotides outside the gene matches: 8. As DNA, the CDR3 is TGTGCCAGTTCACCGGGACAGTGGAATTCACCCCTCCACTTT. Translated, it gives CASSPGQWNSPLHF.

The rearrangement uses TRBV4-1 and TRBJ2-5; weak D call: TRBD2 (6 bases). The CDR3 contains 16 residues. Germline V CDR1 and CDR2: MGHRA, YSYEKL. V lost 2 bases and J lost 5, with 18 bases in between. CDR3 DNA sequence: TGCGCCAGCAGCCAATTGGAGTTAGCGGCTGGGGAGACCCAGTACTTC. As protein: CASSQLELAAGETQYF.

This CDR3 is CASNPTGGHTYNEQFF. Written as DNA, the CDR3 is TGTGCCAGTAACCCGACAGGGGGCCATACCTACAATGAGCAGTTCTTC. The chain uses TRBV19 and TRBJ2-1; 10 bases are a match to TRBD1. CDR3 length: 16 amino acids. J gave up 2 bases and V 7 bases, and 8 bases lay outside the gene matches. CDR1 LNHDA and CDR2 SQIVND come from the germline V gene (reference sequence).

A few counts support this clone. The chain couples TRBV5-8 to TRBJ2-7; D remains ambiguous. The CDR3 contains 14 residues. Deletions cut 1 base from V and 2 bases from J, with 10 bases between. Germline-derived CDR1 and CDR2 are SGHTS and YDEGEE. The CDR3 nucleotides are TGTGCCAGCAGCTTGTCCGGCAGAGCCTACGAGCAGTACTTC. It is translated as CASSLSGRAYEQYF.

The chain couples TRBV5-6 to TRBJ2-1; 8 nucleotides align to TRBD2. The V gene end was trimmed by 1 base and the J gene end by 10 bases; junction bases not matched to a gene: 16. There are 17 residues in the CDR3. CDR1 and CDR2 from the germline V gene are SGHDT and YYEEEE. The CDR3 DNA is TGTGCCAGCAGCTTGTACCTTAAAGGGAGCGGGAGAAAGGAGCAGTTCTTC. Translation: CASSLYLKGSGRKEQFF.

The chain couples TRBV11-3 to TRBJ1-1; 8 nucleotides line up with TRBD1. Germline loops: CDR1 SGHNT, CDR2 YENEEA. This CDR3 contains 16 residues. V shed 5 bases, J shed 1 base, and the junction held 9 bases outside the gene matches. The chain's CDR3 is CASSIWTGFGNTEAFF. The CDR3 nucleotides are TGTGCCAGCAGCATATGGACAGGGTTCGGGAACACTGAAGCTTTCTTT.

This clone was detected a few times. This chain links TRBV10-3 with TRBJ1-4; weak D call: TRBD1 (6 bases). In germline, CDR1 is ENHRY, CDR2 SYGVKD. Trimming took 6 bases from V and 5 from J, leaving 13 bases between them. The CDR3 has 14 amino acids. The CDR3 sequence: CAISRSTGNEKLFF. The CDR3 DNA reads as TGTGCCATCAGCCGGAGTACAGGGAATGAAAAACTGTTTTTT.

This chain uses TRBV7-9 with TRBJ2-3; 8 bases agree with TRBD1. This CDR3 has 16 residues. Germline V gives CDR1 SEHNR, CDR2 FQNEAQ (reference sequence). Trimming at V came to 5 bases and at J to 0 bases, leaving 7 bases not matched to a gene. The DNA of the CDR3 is TGTGCCAGCAGCCCCCAGGGGGCCCTTAGCACAGATACGCAGTATTTT. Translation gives CASSPQGALSTDTQYF.

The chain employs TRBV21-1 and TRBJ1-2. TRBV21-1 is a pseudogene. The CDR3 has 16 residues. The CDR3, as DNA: TGTGCCAGCAGCAAGGCCACTGGAGGGGAAGCTTTTGGCTACACCTTC. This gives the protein CASSKATGGEAFGYTF.

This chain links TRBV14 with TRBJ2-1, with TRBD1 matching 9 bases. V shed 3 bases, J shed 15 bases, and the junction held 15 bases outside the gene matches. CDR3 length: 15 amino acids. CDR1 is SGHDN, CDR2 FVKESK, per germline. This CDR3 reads CASSQIAGTGWRLFF. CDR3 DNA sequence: TGTGCCAGCAGCCAGATAGCCGGGACAGGGTGGAGACTGTTCTTC.

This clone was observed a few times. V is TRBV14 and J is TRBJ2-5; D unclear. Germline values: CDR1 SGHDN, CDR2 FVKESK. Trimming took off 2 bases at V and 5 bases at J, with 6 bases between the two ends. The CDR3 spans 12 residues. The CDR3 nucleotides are TGTGCCAGCAGCCAACTCGTGGAGACCCAGTACTTC. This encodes CASSQLVETQYF.

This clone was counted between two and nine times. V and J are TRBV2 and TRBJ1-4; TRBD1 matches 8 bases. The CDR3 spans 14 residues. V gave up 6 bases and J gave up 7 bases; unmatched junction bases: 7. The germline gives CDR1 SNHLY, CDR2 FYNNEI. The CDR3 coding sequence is TGTGCCAGCAGCGACAGGGGACTAGGTGAAAAACTGTTTTTT. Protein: CASSDRGLGEKLFF.

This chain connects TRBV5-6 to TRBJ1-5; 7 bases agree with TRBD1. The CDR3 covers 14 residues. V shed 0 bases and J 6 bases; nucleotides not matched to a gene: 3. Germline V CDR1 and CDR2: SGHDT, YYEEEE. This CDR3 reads CASSLGQGGQPQHF. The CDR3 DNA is TGTGCCAGCAGCTTGGGACAGGGCGGTCAGCCCCAGCATTTT.

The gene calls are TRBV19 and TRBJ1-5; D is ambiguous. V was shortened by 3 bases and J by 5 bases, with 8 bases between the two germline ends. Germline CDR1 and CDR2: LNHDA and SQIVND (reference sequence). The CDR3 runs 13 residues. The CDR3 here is CASSIEFYQPQHF. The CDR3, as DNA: TGTGCCAGTAGTATCGAATTCTATCAGCCCCAGCATTTT. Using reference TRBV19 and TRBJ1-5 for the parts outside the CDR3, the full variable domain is DGGITQSPKYLFRKEGQNVTLSCEQNLNHDAMYWYRQDPGQGLRLIYYSQIVNDFQKGDIAEGYSVSREKKESFPLTVTSAQKNPTAFYLCASSIEFYQPQHFGDGTRLSIL.

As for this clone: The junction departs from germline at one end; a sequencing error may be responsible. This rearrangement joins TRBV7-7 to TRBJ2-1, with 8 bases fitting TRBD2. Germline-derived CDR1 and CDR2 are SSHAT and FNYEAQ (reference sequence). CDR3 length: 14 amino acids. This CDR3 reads CASSSLAGWSEQFF. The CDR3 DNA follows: TGTGCTAGCAGCTCATTAGCGGGATGGAGTGAGCAGTTCTTC.

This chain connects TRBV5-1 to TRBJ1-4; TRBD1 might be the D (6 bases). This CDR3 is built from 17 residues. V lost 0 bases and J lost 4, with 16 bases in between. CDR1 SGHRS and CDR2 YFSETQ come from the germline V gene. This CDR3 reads CASSLAGQLAGNEKLFF. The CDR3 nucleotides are TGCGCCAGCAGCTTGGCCGGACAGCTCGCGGGTAATGAAAAACTGTTTTTT.

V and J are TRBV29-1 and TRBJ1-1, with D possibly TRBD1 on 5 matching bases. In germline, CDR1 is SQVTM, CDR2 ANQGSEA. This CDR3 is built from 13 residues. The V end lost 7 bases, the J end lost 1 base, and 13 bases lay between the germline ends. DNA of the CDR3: TGCAGCGGGCAGGGACGGCAGAACACTGAAGCTTTCTTT. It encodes CSGQGRQNTEAFF.

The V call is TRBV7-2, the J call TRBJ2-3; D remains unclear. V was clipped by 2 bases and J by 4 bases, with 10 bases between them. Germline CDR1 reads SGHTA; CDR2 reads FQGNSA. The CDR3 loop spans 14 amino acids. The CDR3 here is CASSLFPMADTQYF. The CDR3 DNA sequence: TGTGCCAGCAGCTTATTCCCCATGGCAGATACGCAGTATTTT.

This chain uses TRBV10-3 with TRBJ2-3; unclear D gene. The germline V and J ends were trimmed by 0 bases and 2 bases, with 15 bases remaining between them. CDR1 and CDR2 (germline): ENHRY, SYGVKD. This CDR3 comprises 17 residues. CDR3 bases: TGTGCCATCAGTGAGTCGATAAGTGTAGGTGCCACAGATACGCAGTATTTT. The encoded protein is CAISESISVGATDTQYF.

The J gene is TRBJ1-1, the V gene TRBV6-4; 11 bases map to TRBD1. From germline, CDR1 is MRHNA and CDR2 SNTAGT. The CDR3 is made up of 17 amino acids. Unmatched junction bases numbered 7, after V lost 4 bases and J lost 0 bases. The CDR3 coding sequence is TGTGCCAGCAGTGGACCGGGACAGGGGGTGATGAACACTGAAGCTTTCTTT. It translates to CASSGPGQGVMNTEAFF.

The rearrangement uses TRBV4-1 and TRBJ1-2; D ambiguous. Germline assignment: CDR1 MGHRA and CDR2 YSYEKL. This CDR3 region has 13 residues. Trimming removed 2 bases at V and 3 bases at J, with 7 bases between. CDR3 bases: TGCGCCAGCAGCCAAAATGGGGACTATGGCTACACCTTC. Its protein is CASSQNGDYGYTF.

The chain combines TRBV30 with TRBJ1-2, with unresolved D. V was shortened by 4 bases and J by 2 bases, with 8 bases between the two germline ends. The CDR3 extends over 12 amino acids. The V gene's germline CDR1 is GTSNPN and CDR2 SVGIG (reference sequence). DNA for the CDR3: TGTGCCTGGACTGGACCGAACTATGGCTACACCTTC. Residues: CAWTGPNYGYTF.

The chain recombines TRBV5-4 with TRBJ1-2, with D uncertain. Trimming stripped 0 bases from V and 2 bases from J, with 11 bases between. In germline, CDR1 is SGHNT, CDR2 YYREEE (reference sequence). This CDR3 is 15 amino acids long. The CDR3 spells CASSLDRQKNYGYTF. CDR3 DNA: TGTGCCAGCAGCTTGGATCGGCAGAAGAACTATGGCTACACCTTC.

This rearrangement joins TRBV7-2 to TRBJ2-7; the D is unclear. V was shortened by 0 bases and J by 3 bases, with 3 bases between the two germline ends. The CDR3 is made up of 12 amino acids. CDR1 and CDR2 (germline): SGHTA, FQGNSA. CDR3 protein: CASSLALYEQYF. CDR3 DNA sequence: TGTGCCAGCAGCTTAGCTCTCTACGAGCAGTACTTC.

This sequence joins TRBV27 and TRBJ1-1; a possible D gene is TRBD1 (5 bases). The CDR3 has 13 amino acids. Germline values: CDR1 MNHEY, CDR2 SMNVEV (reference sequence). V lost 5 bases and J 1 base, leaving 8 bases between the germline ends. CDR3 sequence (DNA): TGTGCCAGCAGTCGACAGCGGAACACTGAAGCTTTCTTT. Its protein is CASSRQRNTEAFF.

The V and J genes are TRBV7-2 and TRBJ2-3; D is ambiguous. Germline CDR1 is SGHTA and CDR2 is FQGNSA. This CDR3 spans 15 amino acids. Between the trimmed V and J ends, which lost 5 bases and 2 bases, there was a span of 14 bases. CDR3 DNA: TGTGCCAGCAGCACAACCTCCACCTACACAGATACGCAGTATTTT. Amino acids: CASSTTSTYTDTQYF.

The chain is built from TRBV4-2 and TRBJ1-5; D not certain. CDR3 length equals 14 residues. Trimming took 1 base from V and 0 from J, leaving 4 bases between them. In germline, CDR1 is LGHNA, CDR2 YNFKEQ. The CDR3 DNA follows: TGTGCCAGCAGCCAAGGGGATAGCAATCAGCCCCAGCATTTT. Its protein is CASSQGDSNQPQHF.

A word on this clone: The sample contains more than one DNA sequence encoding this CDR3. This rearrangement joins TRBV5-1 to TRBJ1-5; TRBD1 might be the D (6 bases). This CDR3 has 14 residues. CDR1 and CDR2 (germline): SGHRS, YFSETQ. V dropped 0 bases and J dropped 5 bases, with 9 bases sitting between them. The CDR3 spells CASSLGTADQPQHF. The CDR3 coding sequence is TGCGCCAGCAGCTTGGGGACAGCTGATCAGCCCCAGCATTTT.

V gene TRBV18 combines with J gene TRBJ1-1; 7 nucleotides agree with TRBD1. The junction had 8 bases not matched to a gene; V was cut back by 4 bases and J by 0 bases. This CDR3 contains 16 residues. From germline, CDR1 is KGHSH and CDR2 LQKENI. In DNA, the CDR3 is TGTGCCAGCTCACTATCGGGACAGAGACTGAACACTGAAGCTTTCTTT. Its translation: CASSLSGQRLNTEAFF.

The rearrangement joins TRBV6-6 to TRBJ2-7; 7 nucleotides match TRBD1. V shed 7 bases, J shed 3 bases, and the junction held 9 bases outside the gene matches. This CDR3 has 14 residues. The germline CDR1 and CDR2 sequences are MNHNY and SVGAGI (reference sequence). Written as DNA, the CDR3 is TGTGCCAGCAACCCGGGACAGAGTTACTACGAGCAGTACTTC. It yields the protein CASNPGQSYYEQYF.